This paragraph covers one T cell receptor (beta chain) sequence. Its antigen is still unknown. Sequencing was performed with immunoSEQ multiplex PCR; in TCRdb, only in-frame clones are kept and a portion is missing. The top ten clones hold more than 0.3% of a sample with roughly 410,000 clones, about 97% of them seen once. Per germline, CDR1 MNHNS and CDR2 SASEGT. The V and J ends lost 7 bases and 4 bases respectively, with 13 bases between them. The CDR3 covers 13 residues. The record originates from a study of shared clonotypes between healthy human individuals. Study conclusions and caveats: Non-shared clonotypes showed lower generation probabilities than clonotypes common to all four donors. Only blood underwent sampling, and tissue repertoires likely differ.

The sample comprised memory CD8+ T cells sorted from blood. Subset: CD45RO+ cells pooled with CCR7-negative TemRA cells. The gene calls are TRBV6-1 and TRBJ1-2; tentative D call: TRBD1 (6 bases). The clonotype originates from a man aged 25 to 45 in good health. CDR3 protein: CASISGTSYGYTF. The CDR3, as DNA: TGTGCCAGCATTTCCGGGACATCCTATGGCTACACCTTC.